The 23 T cell receptor beta chains below all came from one sample that was sequenced in a study of graft-versus-host responses after intestinal transplantation. Antigen specificity for these receptors is unknown. Sequenced by immunoSEQ multiplex PCR; TCRdb stores in-frame clones only, minus some. The table has tens of thousands of clones, more than 85% seen once; the top ten hold about 0.45%. The sample in question was unstimulated CD8+ T cells sorted from spleen or lymph node cells, obtained before intestinal transplant. The receptors derive from a human donor who received an intestinal transplant.

V and J are TRBV5-1 and TRBJ2-1; 7 positions match TRBD1. The V segment lost 4 bases and the J segment 2 bases; nucleotides outside the gene matches: 3. CDR1 and CDR2 (germline): SGHRS, YFSETQ. This CDR3 has 14 residues. The CDR3 bases are TGCGCCAGCAGCCCGGGGACAGCCTACAATGAGCAGTTCTTC. The encoded protein is CASSPGTAYNEQFF. The full variable domain, with the rest looked up from reference TRBV5-1 and TRBJ2-1, is KAGVTQTPRYLIKTRGQQVTLSCSPISGHRSVSWYQQTPGQGLQFLFEYFSETQRNKGNFPGRFSGRQFSNSRSEMNVSTLELGDSALYLCASSPGTAYNEQFFGPGTRLTVL.

The chain uses TRBV4-3 and TRBJ1-1; D gene ambiguous. Trimming removed 1 base at V and 1 base at J, with 10 bases between. Germline assignment: CDR1 LGHNA and CDR2 YSLEER. There are 15 residues in the CDR3. CDR3 loop: CASSQGSGSNTEAFF. Here the CDR3 DNA reads TGCGCCAGCAGCCAAGGGTCGGGGTCGAACACTGAAGCTTTCTTT.

V gene TRBV9 combines with J gene TRBJ2-1; 8 nucleotides agree with TRBD2. Trimming removed 4 bases from V and 9 bases from J; junction bases left unmatched: 9. Germline CDR1 is SGDLS and CDR2 is YYNGEE. The CDR3 is 14 amino acids. CDR3 bases: TGTGCCAGCAGCCCGGGAGGGCCAGCGATTGAGCAGTTCTTC. Its protein product is CASSPGGPAIEQFF. The full variable domain, completed using reference TRBV9 and TRBJ2-1, is DSGVTQTPKHLITATGQRVTLRCSPRSGDLSVYWYQQSLDQGLQFLIQYYNGEERAKGNILERFSAQQFPDLHSELNLSSLELGDSALYFCASSPGGPAIEQFFGPGTRLTVL.

This sequence joins TRBV5-6 and TRBJ2-7, with TRBD2 matching 8 bases. The V gene's germline CDR1 is SGHDT and CDR2 YYEEEE. The CDR3 totals 13 residues. The trim removed 4 bases at V and 6 bases at J, leaving 6 bases unmatched. The DNA of the CDR3 is TGTGCCAGCAGCCCGGGGGGGGGTGGCGAGCAGTACTTC. Amino acids: CASSPGGGGEQYF.

The chain couples TRBV4-1 to TRBJ2-5; TRBD2 might be the D (6 bases). This CDR3 is 17 amino acids long. Germline loops: CDR1 MGHRA, CDR2 YSYEKL. V was clipped by 2 bases and J by 2 bases, with 18 bases between them. The CDR3 region is CASSQPVGGATQETQYF. DNA of the CDR3: TGCGCCAGCAGCCAACCTGTTGGCGGGGCGACTCAAGAGACCCAGTACTTC.

The gene calls are TRBV5-1 and TRBJ2-7; 8 bases fit TRBD2. This CDR3 contains 14 residues. Germline values: CDR1 SGHRS, CDR2 YFSETQ. V lost 4 bases and J lost 2; bases outside the gene matches: 5. The CDR3 DNA reads as TGCGCCAGCAGCCCCGGGAGGGATGCCTACGAGCAGTACTTC. Its protein is CASSPGRDAYEQYF.

The rearrangement joins TRBV5-1 to TRBJ2-7; 9 bases fit TRBD2. Looked up from germline, CDR1 is SGHRS and CDR2 is YFSETQ. The CDR3 is 16 amino acids. Trimming at V came to 2 bases and at J to 2 bases, leaving 8 bases not matched to a gene. The CDR3 nucleotides read TGCGCCAGCAGCTTCGGCCGGCGGGAGGGTACCTACGAGCAGTACTTC. This codes for CASSFGRREGTYEQYF.

The chain links TRBV29-1 to TRBJ1-2; D is undetermined. The germline V and J ends were trimmed by 4 bases and 8 bases, with 14 bases remaining between them. Germline values: CDR1 SQVTM, CDR2 ANQGSEA. The CDR3 spans 12 residues. The DNA for the CDR3 is TGCAGCGTTGGACCCGTCACTATGGGCTACACCTTC. This gives the protein CSVGPVTMGYTF. Full variable domain (rest looked up from reference TRBV29-1 and TRBJ1-2): SAVISQKPSRDICQRGTSLTIQCQVDSQVTMMFWYRQQPGQSLTLIATANQGSEATYESGFVIDKFPISRPNLTFSTLTVSNMSPEDSSIYLCSVGPVTMGYTFGSGTRLTVV.

The chain recombines TRBV6-5 with TRBJ2-2; TRBD1 might be the D (6 bases). The ends were cut back, 0 bases at V and 7 bases at J, with 15 bases in the middle. Germline CDR1 is MNHEY and CDR2 is SVGAGI. The CDR3 length is 16 residues. CDR3 region: CASSYSTRTAFGELFF. CDR3 nucleotides: TGTGCCAGCAGTTACTCGACAAGGACAGCTTTCGGGGAGCTGTTTTTT.

CDR3 region: CASSTSGGPNNEQFF. The CDR3 nucleotides read TGCGCCAGTTCGACTTCGGGAGGGCCGAACAATGAGCAGTTCTTC. V is TRBV4-1 and J is TRBJ2-1; 8 nucleotides agree with TRBD2. The ends lost 9 bases at V and 5 bases at J; junction bases unmatched: 12. CDR3 length equals 15 residues. Per germline, CDR1 MGHRA and CDR2 YSYEKL.

The rearrangement links TRBV7-9 to TRBJ2-7, with a weak D call TRBD2 (6 bases). CDR1 is SEHNR, CDR2 FQNEAQ, per germline (reference sequence). The CDR3 has 16 amino acids. The V end was cut by 2 bases, the J end by 4 bases, with 18 bases between. The CDR3 sequence: CASSLWPPEGTYEQYF. In DNA form, the CDR3 reads TGTGCCAGCAGCTTATGGCCGCCGGAGGGGACTTACGAGCAGTACTTC.

In this sample, this clone turned up once. The chain recombines TRBV19 with TRBJ2-1; D might be TRBD2 (6 bases). The germline gives CDR1 LNHDA, CDR2 SQIVND (reference sequence). Trimming removed 3 bases from V and 6 bases from J, with 12 bases in between. CDR3 length equals 14 residues. The DNA for the CDR3 is TGTGCCAGTAGTATCGGTAGCGGCCCCAATGAGCAGTTCTTC. Its translation: CASSIGSGPNEQFF. Full variable domain (rest looked up from reference TRBV19 and TRBJ2-1): DGGITQSPKYLFRKEGQNVTLSCEQNLNHDAMYWYRQDPGQGLRLIYYSQIVNDFQKGDIAEGYSVSREKKESFPLTVTSAQKNPTAFYLCASSIGSGPNEQFFGPGTRLTVL.

The chain employs TRBV6-5 and TRBJ2-2; D call uncertain. In germline, CDR1 is MNHEY, CDR2 SVGAGI. Trimming stripped 0 bases from V and 6 bases from J, with 11 bases between. The CDR3 totals 15 residues. In DNA form, the CDR3 reads TGTGCCAGCAGTTACTCCCCCGGGTGGTCCGGGGAGCTGTTTTTT. Translating gives CASSYSPGWSGELFF.

This chain joins TRBV7-9 and TRBJ2-4; 10 nucleotides agree with TRBD2. Germline trimming cut 3 bases from V and 2 bases from J; bases unmatched to any gene: 13. The CDR3 covers 19 residues. The germline gives CDR1 SEHNR, CDR2 FQNEAQ (reference sequence). CDR3 nucleotides: TGTGCCAGCAGCTTTAGCGGGGGGACTATACGATCGACCAAAAACATTCAGTACTTC. Residues: CASSFSGGTIRSTKNIQYF. Full variable domain (outside the CDR3, taken from reference TRBV7-9 and TRBJ2-4): DTGVSQNPRHKITKRGQNVTFRCDPISEHNRLYWYRQTLGQGPEFLTYFQNEAQLEKSRLLSDRFSAERPKGSFSTLEIQRTEQGDSAMYLCASSFSGGTIRSTKNIQYFGAGTRLSVL.

The V and J genes are TRBV6-5 and TRBJ1-2; weak D call: TRBD1 (6 bases). The V end lost 0 bases, the J end lost 6 bases, and 11 bases lay between the germline ends. The CDR3 extends over 14 amino acids. Germline CDR1 MNHEY, CDR2 SVGAGI. The CDR3 here is CASSYSKAGDGYTF. DNA of the CDR3: TGTGCCAGCAGTTACTCGAAGGCAGGGGATGGCTACACCTTC.

This rearrangement joins TRBV6-6 to TRBJ2-1; weak D call: TRBD2 (5 bases). V was trimmed by 4 bases and J by 4 bases, leaving 17 bases between them. The length of the CDR3 is 16 residues. The germline CDR1 and CDR2 sequences are MNHNY and SVGAGI (reference sequence). CDR3 region: CASSLEGSTVYNEQFF. CDR3 DNA: TGTGCCAGCAGTTTAGAGGGCTCTACAGTATACAATGAGCAGTTCTTC.

The chain couples TRBV30 to TRBJ2-3, with D possibly TRBD1 on 5 matching bases. The V gene lost 0 bases and the J gene lost 7 bases, with 17 bases spanning the gap. CDR1 and CDR2 (germline): GTSNPN, SVGIG (reference sequence). The CDR3 runs to 15 residues. CDR3 protein: CAWSVTRDRSYTQYF. The CDR3 DNA is TGTGCCTGGAGTGTAACCCGCGACAGATCTTATACGCAGTATTTT.

This chain joins TRBV9 and TRBJ1-1; 11 bases map to TRBD1. Trimming took 3 bases from V and 6 from J; bases not matched to a gene: 4. Germline CDR1 is SGDLS and CDR2 is YYNGEE. The CDR3 runs to 14 residues. The CDR3 here is CASSAGTGGSEAFF. CDR3 in DNA: TGTGCCAGCAGCGCCGGGACAGGGGGGTCTGAAGCTTTCTTT. The full variable domain, completed using reference TRBV9 and TRBJ1-1, is DSGVTQTPKHLITATGQRVTLRCSPRSGDLSVYWYQQSLDQGLQFLIQYYNGEERAKGNILERFSAQQFPDLHSELNLSSLELGDSALYFCASSAGTGGSEAFFGQGTRLTVV.

The rearrangement uses TRBV28 and TRBJ2-1, with TRBD2 as a possible D gene (6 bases). V gave up 5 bases and J gave up 0 bases, with 11 bases separating them. Germline V gives CDR1 MDHEN, CDR2 SYDVKM. There are 15 residues in the CDR3. CDR3 amino acids: CASSAGGDSYNEQFF. The CDR3 DNA is TGTGCCAGCAGTGCCGGGGGTGACTCCTACAATGAGCAGTTCTTC.

The chain joins TRBV21-1 to TRBJ1-2; TRBD1, the table's D call, lacks a check against the DNA. TRBV21-1 is a pseudogene segment. The CDR3 contains 13 residues. The CDR3 sequence is CASSKAGGYGYTF. The CDR3 DNA reads TGTGCCAGCAGCAAAGCAGGGGGCTATGGCTACACCTTC.

This chain connects TRBV9 to TRBJ2-5, with 10 nucleotides matching TRBD2. V was pared by 3 bases and J by 1 base, with 3 bases of the junction left unmatched. Germline loops: CDR1 SGDLS, CDR2 YYNGEE. CDR3 length: 15 residues. The CDR3 nucleotides read TGTGCCAGCAGCGACAGCGGGAGGGCCCAAGAGACCCAGTACTTC. Amino acid sequence: CASSDSGRAQETQYF.

This chain connects TRBV30 to TRBJ1-5; TRBD1 might be the D (6 bases). The CDR3 loop spans 17 amino acids. Germline V CDR1 and CDR2: GTSNPN, SVGIG (reference sequence). The V and J ends lost 0 bases and 3 bases respectively, with 18 bases between them. CDR3 in DNA: TGTGCCTGGAGTGTACAGGTGGTCAGGGGAATCAATCAGCCCCAGCATTTT. Translation: CAWSVQVVRGINQPQHF.

This clone occurred a few times. The chain employs TRBV29-1 and TRBJ2-7; 7 bases match TRBD2. Germline CDR1 reads SQVTM; CDR2 reads ANQGSEA. The CDR3 totals 13 residues. Trimming took 4 bases from V and 6 from J; bases not matched to a gene: 9. CDR3 in amino acids: CSVVRRESGEQYF. The CDR3 DNA reads TGCAGCGTTGTTCGGCGGGAGAGTGGCGAGCAGTACTTC.